This T cell receptor beta chain was profiled in a study of shared clonotypes between healthy human individuals. This CDR3 is 14 amino acids long. The V segment lost 6 bases and the J segment 2 bases; nucleotides outside the gene matches: 7. Germline V gene sequence: CDR1 SGDLS, CDR2 YYNGEE. This clone was detected a few times. Some clones are missing from TCRdb's copy, which holds only in-frame ones; the method was immunoSEQ multiplex PCR. Here the sample spans about 480,000 clones, 79% being singletons. Source material: PBMCs. This chain links TRBV9 with TRBJ1-1, with 7 nucleotides matching TRBD1. This receptor was identified in a middle-aged woman in good health. Some clones in this sample may be carry-over from other donors' samples. The CDR3 region is CASTRVGGNTEAFF. The CDR3 DNA is TGTGCCAGCACCCGGGTAGGGGGCAACACTGAAGCTTTCTTT.